The present TCR beta chain was sequenced within a study of T cells after yellow fever vaccination. At the level of the study: Some fractions had low cell numbers, and these were prepared with SMART-Seq v4 Ultra Low Input. Overall study findings and caveats: A small share of clonotypes appeared in both CD4 and CD8 compartments. Sorted repertoires could include abundant contaminating clonotypes from bulk cells.

Trimming left V 5 bases short and J 12 bases short, with 13 bases between. Germline assignment: CDR1 MNHNY and CDR2 SVGAGI (reference sequence). The CDR3 runs 11 residues. The 5'RACE template-switching step produced TCR cDNA and added a universal primer site and UMIs. TCRdb re-derived calls from the 5' RACE reads in MiXCR, one entry per CDR3 protein. The sample lists around 330,000 distinct CDR3 sequences; more than 3% were seen once. This clonotype was found many times. Its antigen is still unknown. Sequencing used PBMCs, obtained on the day of the yellow fever booster vaccination. This sequence joins TRBV6-6 and TRBJ1-1; D is unclear. The receptor comes from a man aged 18 to 30 who received the YFV17D yellow fever vaccine. CDR3 coding DNA: TGTGCCAGCAGTGATGGAGGAATGACTTTCTTT. As protein: CASSDGGMTFF.